These 20 T cell receptor beta chains originate from one sample sequenced in a study of regulatory T cells in long-lasting Graves disease (dated by TCRdb to the early 2020s). The protocol used for the library was multiplex PCR. The data were produced on an Illumina HiSeq 4000. iRepertoire HTBI primers and Arm-PCR amplification of CDR3 regions were used to construct TCR beta libraries. The public reads were quality trimmed at Q25 with fastp and then assembled into clones with MiXCR by TCRdb, keeping productive beta chains. Merged by CDR3 protein, the rows form single entries marked with the most common genes and DNA. The sample table lists 530,000 or so distinct CDR3 sequences, around an eighth of them with a count of one. The leading ten clones occupy 10% of the sample. In light of the paper, this sample's time point label describes: newly diagnosed GD, antithyroid drugs for less than 3 months. For both TCR sequencing and RNA sequencing, RNA was extracted from PBMCs in TRIzol.

These data also formed part of another study, on T cells in Graves' hyperthyroidism and ophthalmopathy.

The specimen comprised peripheral blood mononuclear cells (PBMCs), sampled at new diagnosis, from a patient treated with antithyroid drugs. The receptors were sampled from a man aged 25-45 years with Graves disease. Donor details come from another sample of the same person, matched by shared clones.

This clonotype was detected many times. V is TRBV5-1 and J is TRBJ2-7; 10 bases line up with TRBD2. The J segment lost 7 bases and the V segment lost 0 bases, leaving 1 base of the junction unmatched. The length of the CDR3 is 13 residues. The germline V gene encodes CDR1 SGHRS and CDR2 YFSETQ. The CDR3 spells CASSLGTSGEQYF. In DNA form, the CDR3 reads TGCGCCAGCAGCTTGGGGACTAGCGGTGAGCAGTACTTC.

This clonotype was seen ten or more times. The CDR3 sequence: CSASPDGVTEAFF. The CDR3 nucleotides read TGCAGTGCTAGCCCGGACGGGGTCACTGAAGCTTTCTTT. The J gene is TRBJ1-1, the V gene TRBV20-1; D not resolved. Trimming stripped 3 bases from V and 4 bases from J, with 12 bases between. From germline, CDR1 is DFQATT and CDR2 SNEGSKA (reference sequence). This CDR3 contains 13 residues.

This clonotype came up many times. V gene TRBV30 combines with J gene TRBJ2-4; D remains unclear. CDR1 and CDR2 from the germline V gene are GTSNPN and SVGIG (reference sequence). The V and J ends lost 6 bases and 6 bases respectively, with 9 bases between them. The CDR3 has 11 residues. CDR3 loop: CACNNRNIQYF. CDR3 nucleotide sequence: TGTGCCTGTAACAACAGAAACATTCAGTACTTC. Variable domain in full (rest from reference TRBV30 and TRBJ2-4): SQTIHQWPATLVQPVGSPLSLECTVEGTSNPNLYWYRQAAGRGLQLLFYSVGIGQISSEVPQNLSASRPQDRQFILSSKKLLLSDSGFYLCACNNRNIQYFGAGTRLSVL.

This clonotype occurred a few times. It may be a read error: a sequence one base away is much more abundant. The chain recombines TRBV28 with TRBJ1-4; D ambiguous. Per germline, CDR1 MDHEN and CDR2 SYDVKM. The CDR3 is made up of 14 amino acids. The CDR3 nucleotides are TGTGCCAGCAGTCCAGGACTAAATAATGAAGAACTGTTTTTT. Translated, it gives CASSPGLNNEELFF. Full variable domain (outside the CDR3, taken from reference TRBV28 and TRBJ1-4): DVKVTQSSRYLVKRTGEKVFLECVQDMDHENMFWYRQDPGLGLRLIYFSYDVKMKEKGDIPEGYSVSREKKERFSLILESASTNQTSMYLCASSPGLNNEELFFGSGTQLSVL.

This clonotype was seen ten or more times. This chain links TRBV10-3 with TRBJ2-5; 10 bases fit TRBD1. The CDR3 is 13 amino acids. Germline CDR1 reads ENHRY; CDR2 reads SYGVKD. V was clipped by 10 bases and J by 5 bases; unmatched bases: 7. The CDR3 DNA reads as TGTGCCAACGCGAGGGACAGGGGCGAGACCCAGTACTTC. Protein product: CANARDRGETQYF.

This clonotype has at least ten counts. The chain uses TRBV27 and TRBJ1-4; possible D gene TRBD1, 5 bases. Germline V gene lookup returns CDR1 MNHEY and CDR2 SMNVEV (reference sequence). This CDR3 comprises 16 residues. V was trimmed by 2 bases and J by 6 bases, leaving 16 bases between them. The CDR3 DNA follows: TGTGCCAGCAGTTTAATTGGGGCTCAGGGTTATGAAAAACTGTTTTTT. It is translated as CASSLIGAQGYEKLFF. Full variable domain (missing parts from reference TRBV27 and TRBJ1-4): EAQVTQNPRYLITVTGKKLTVTCSQNMNHEYMSWYRQDPGLGLRQIYYSMNVEVTDKGDVPEGYKVSRKEKRNFPLILESPSPNQTSLYFCASSLIGAQGYEKLFFGSGTQLSVL.

In the case of this clonotype: A much larger clone lies a single base off, so this may be a read error. The chain joins TRBV20-1 to TRBJ1-5, with 8 bases that match TRBD1. J gave up 5 bases and V 5 bases, and 8 bases lay outside the gene matches. The CDR3 spans 14 residues. Germline CDR1 and CDR2: DFQATT and SNEGSKA (reference sequence). DNA of the CDR3: TGCAGTGCTCAGGGGCCAGGGGGCTATCAGCCCCAGCATTTT. The encoded protein is CSAQGPGGYQPQHF.

This chain links TRBV6-1 with TRBJ2-7, with 7 bases lining up with TRBD1. V dropped 6 bases and J dropped 2; count of bases not matched to a gene: 7. Per germline, CDR1 MNHNS and CDR2 SASEGT. The CDR3 sequence is 14 residues long. DNA of the CDR3: TGTGCCAGCAGCGTAAGACAGGGTCCCTACGAGCAGTACTTC. This encodes CASSVRQGPYEQYF.

This clonotype was found many times. This sequence joins TRBV12-3 or TRBV12-4 and TRBJ2-7; no definite D call. The CDR3 extends over 12 amino acids. Trimming cost V 6 bases and J 4 bases, with 10 bases left between them. The CDR3 spells CASSQIPYEQYF. CDR3 DNA: TGTGCCAGCAGCCAAATCCCATACGAGCAGTACTTC.

The table lists this clonotype with a few counts. The V and J genes are TRBV19 and TRBJ2-7; D tentatively fits TRBD1 or TRBD2 (5 bases each). This CDR3 region has 15 residues. Between the trimmed V and J ends, which lost 7 bases and 0 bases, there was a span of 16 bases. CDR1 is LNHDA and CDR2 is SQIVND in the germline V gene (reference sequence). The CDR3 coding sequence is TGTGCCAGTACCACCCGGGGCGGCCACTCCTACGAGCAGTACTTC. Translated: CASTTRGGHSYEQYF.

There are many counts of this clonotype. This sequence joins TRBV7-2 and TRBJ2-7, with 8 bases that match TRBD2. The J segment lost 2 bases and the V segment lost 1 base, leaving 4 bases of the junction unmatched. The CDR3 sequence is 15 residues long. Per germline, CDR1 SGHTA and CDR2 FQGNSA. The CDR3 reads CASSLGGSGTYEQYF. CDR3 nucleotides: TGTGCCAGCAGCTTAGGTGGTAGCGGGACCTACGAGCAGTACTTC.

This clonotype was seen ten or more times. The chain recombines TRBV11-1 with TRBJ2-1; 8 bases line up with TRBD2. CDR3 length: 14 residues. Looked up from germline, CDR1 is SGHAT and CDR2 is FQDESV (reference sequence). Trimming at V came to 9 bases and at J to 3 bases, leaving 7 bases not matched to a gene. The CDR3 nucleotides are TGTGCCAGTCGCCGGGAGGGGTTCTACAATGAGCAGTTCTTC. It codes for CASRREGFYNEQFF.

The chain carries TRBV6-4 and TRBJ2-3; the D gene is possibly TRBD2 (5 bases). There are 14 residues in the CDR3. Germline loops: CDR1 MRHNA, CDR2 SNTAGT. Trimming removed 6 bases at V and 1 base at J, with 11 bases between. The CDR3 DNA sequence: TGTGCCAGCAGGCGGGTAAAGGGCACAGATACGCAGTATTTT. Its protein product is CASRRVKGTDTQYF.

This clonotype was counted at least ten times. The chain is built from TRBV6-1 and TRBJ2-7, with 8 bases identical to TRBD1. The CDR3 covers 15 residues. Germline V gives CDR1 MNHNS, CDR2 SASEGT. V was pared by 6 bases and J by 4 bases, with 11 bases of the junction left unmatched. The CDR3 coding sequence is TGTGCCAGCAGATCCGGGACAGGCCTAAAATACGAGCAGTACTTC. It translates to CASRSGTGLKYEQYF.

This clonotype was counted at least ten times. The CDR3 nucleotides are TGCAGCGTTGGAGCGGAGTTAAATTTCTACGAGCAGTACTTC. This translates into CSVGAELNFYEQYF. This chain connects TRBV29-1 to TRBJ2-7, with D possibly being TRBD2 (5 bases). Germline CDR1 and CDR2: SQVTM and ANQGSEA. CDR3 size: 14 residues. Trimming pared 4 bases from V and 3 bases from J, leaving 16 bases between.

CDR3 DNA sequence: TGCAGTCTTCGAGCGGGGTCCTCCTACAATGAGCAGTTCTTC. This translates into CSLRAGSSYNEQFF. V usage is TRBV20-1 and J usage is TRBJ2-1, with 7 bases matching TRBD2. V shed 8 bases and J 0 bases; nucleotides not matched to a gene: 7. Germline loops: CDR1 DFQATT, CDR2 SNEGSKA (reference sequence). The CDR3 spans 14 residues.

In its sample, this clonotype was seen many times. The CDR3 sequence: CASSPEGGPMNTEAFF. CDR3 nucleotides: TGTGCCAGCAGTCCTGAAGGGGGGCCCATGAACACTGAAGCTTTCTTT. This sequence joins TRBV27 and TRBJ1-1, with D possibly being TRBD1 (6 bases). Germline V lookup: CDR1 MNHEY, CDR2 SMNVEV (reference sequence). Trimming shortened V by 5 bases and J by 0 bases, and 16 bases separated the two germline ends. The length of the CDR3 is 16 residues.

There are a few counts of this clonotype. The chain carries TRBV7-6 and TRBJ2-2, with D possibly matching TRBD2 (5 bases). The CDR3 length is 15 residues. The germline V gene encodes CDR1 SGHVS and CDR2 FNYEAQ. Trimming removed 1 base at V and 4 bases at J, with 10 bases between. CDR3 bases: TGTGCCAGCAGCTTAGAGGTCAGCGGCACCGGGGAGCTGTTTTTT. Protein: CASSLEVSGTGELFF.

This clonotype was found many times. The chain recombines TRBV11-2 with TRBJ2-7; 10 nucleotides align to TRBD1. The germline V gene encodes CDR1 SGHAT and CDR2 FQNNGV. This CDR3 comprises 15 residues. The trim removed 5 bases at V and 4 bases at J, leaving 8 bases unmatched. The CDR3 nucleotides read TGTGCCAGCAGCGCTTCCGGGACAGGGGCTTACGAGCAGTACTTC. It encodes CASSASGTGAYEQYF.

The J gene is TRBJ2-7, the V gene TRBV27; D is possibly TRBD1 or TRBD2 (7 bases each). This CDR3 is built from 16 residues. Trimming left V 3 bases short and J 1 base short, with 16 bases between. Germline lookup yields CDR1 MNHEY and CDR2 SMNVEV (reference sequence). The CDR3 is CASSLESGTESYEQYF. The DNA for the CDR3 is TGTGCCAGCAGTTTGGAGAGCGGGACAGAGTCCTACGAGCAGTACTTC.